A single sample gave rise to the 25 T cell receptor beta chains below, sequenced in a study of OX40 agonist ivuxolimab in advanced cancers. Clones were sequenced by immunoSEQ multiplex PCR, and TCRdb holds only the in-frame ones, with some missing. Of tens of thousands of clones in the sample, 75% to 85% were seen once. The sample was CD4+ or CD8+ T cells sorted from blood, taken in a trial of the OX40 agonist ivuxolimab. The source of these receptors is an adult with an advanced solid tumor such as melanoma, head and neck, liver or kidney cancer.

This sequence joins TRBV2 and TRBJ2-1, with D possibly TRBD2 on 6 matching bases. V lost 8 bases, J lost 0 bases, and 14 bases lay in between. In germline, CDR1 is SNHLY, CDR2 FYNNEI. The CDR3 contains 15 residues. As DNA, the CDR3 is TGTGCCAGCCTCGCAGCGGGTGGCTCCTACAATGAGCAGTTCTTC. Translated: CASLAAGGSYNEQFF. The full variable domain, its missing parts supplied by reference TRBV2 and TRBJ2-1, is EPEVTQTPSHQVTQMGQEVILRCVPISNHLYFYWYRQILGQKVEFLVSFYNNEISEKSEIFDDQFSVERPDGSNFTLKIRSTKLEDSAMYFCASLAAGGSYNEQFFGPGTRLTVL.

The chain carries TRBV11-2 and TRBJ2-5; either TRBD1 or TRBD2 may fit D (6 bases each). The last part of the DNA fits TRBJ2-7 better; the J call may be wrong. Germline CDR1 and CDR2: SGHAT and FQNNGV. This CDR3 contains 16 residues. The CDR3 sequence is CASSLRKPGGGDEQYF. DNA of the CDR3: TGTGCCAGCAGCTTGAGGAAACCCGGGGGCGGTGACGAGCAGTACTTC.

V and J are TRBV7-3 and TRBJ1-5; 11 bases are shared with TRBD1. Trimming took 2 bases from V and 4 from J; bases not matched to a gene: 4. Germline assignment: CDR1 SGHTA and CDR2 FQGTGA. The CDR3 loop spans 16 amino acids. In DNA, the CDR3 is TGTGCCAGCAGCTTAGAAAGGGACAGGGGGAATCAGCCCCAGCATTTT. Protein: CASSLERDRGNQPQHF.

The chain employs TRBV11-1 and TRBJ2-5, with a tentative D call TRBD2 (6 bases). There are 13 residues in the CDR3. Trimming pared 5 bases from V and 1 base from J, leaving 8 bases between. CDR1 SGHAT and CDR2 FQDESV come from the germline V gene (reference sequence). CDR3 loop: CASSRGGQETQYF. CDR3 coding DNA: TGTGCCAGCAGCCGGGGAGGCCAAGAGACCCAGTACTTC.

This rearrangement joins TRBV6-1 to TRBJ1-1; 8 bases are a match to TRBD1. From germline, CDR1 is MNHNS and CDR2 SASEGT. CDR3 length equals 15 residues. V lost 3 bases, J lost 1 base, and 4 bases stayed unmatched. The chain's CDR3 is CASSDRGQANTEAFF. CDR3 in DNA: TGTGCCAGCAGTGACCGGGGACAGGCGAACACTGAAGCTTTCTTT.

Written as DNA, the CDR3 is TGTGCCTGGAGTGGAGGGCTAGCCGGCCTCGGCACCGGGGAGCTGTTTTTT. Amino acid sequence: CAWSGGLAGLGTGELFF. The gene calls are TRBV30 and TRBJ2-2, with D maybe TRBD2 (5 bases). V was clipped by 1 base and J by 4 bases, with 19 bases between them. The V gene's germline CDR1 is GTSNPN and CDR2 SVGIG (reference sequence). The CDR3 runs to 17 residues.

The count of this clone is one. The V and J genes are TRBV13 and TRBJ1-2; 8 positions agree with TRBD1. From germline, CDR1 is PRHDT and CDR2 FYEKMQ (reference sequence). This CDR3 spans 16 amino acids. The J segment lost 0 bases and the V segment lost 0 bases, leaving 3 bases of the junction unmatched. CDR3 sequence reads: CASSLGDRAANYGYTF. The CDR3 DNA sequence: TGTGCCAGCAGCTTAGGGGACAGGGCAGCTAACTATGGCTACACCTTC. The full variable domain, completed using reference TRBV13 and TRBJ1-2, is AAGVIQSPRHLIKEKRETATLKCYPIPRHDTVYWYQQGPGQDPQFLISFYEKMQSDKGSIPDRFSAQQFSDYHSELNMSSLELGDSALYFCASSLGDRAANYGYTFGSGTRLTVV.

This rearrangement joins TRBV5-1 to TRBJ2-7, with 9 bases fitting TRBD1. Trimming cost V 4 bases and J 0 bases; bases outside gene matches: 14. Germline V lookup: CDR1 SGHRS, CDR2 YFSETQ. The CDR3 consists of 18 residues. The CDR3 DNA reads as TGCGCCAGCAGCGGTGGGACAGGGTATGCGCGGAGCTCCTACGAGCAGTACTTC. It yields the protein CASSGGTGYARSSYEQYF.

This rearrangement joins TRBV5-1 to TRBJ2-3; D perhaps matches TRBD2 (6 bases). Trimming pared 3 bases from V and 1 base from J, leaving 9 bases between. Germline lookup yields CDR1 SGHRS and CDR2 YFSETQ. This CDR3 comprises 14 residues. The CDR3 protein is CASSSGVRTDTQYF. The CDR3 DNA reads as TGCGCCAGCAGCTCGGGGGTCCGCACAGATACGCAGTATTTT.

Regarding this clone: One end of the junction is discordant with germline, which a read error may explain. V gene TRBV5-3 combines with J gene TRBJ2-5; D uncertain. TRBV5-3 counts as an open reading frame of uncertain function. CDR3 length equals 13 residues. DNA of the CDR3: TGTGCCAGCAGCTTGGCCGTCCAAGAGACCCAGTACTTC. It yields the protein CASSLAVQETQYF.

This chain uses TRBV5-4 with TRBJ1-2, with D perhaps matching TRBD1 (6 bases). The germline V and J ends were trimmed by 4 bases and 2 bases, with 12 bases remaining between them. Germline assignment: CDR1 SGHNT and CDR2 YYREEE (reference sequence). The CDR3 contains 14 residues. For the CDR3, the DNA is TGTGCCAGCAGCGCTCCTACAGGGAACTATGGCTACACCTTC. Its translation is CASSAPTGNYGYTF.

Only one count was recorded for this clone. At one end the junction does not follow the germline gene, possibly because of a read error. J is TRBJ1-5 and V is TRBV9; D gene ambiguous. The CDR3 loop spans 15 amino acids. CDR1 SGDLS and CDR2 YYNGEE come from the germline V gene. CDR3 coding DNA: TGTGCCAGCAGCGTAGGAGGTGACCCTAATCAACCCCAGCATTTT. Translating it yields CASSVGGDPNQPQHF.

The CDR3 DNA reads as TGTGCCAGCAGTTCTATCGGGACAGGGCACCGGGGCTACACCTTC. Protein product: CASSSIGTGHRGYTF. The genes are TRBV6-5 and TRBJ1-2, with 9 nucleotides matching TRBD1. There are 15 residues in the CDR3. The V gene's germline CDR1 is MNHEY and CDR2 SVGAGI. V trimming: 4 bases; J trimming: 8 bases; junction bases outside the gene matches: 11.

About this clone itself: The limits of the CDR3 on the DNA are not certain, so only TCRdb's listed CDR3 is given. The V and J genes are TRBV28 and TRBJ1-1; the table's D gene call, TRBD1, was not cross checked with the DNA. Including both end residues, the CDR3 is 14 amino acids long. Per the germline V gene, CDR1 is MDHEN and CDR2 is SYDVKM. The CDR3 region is CASILDRVNTEAFF.

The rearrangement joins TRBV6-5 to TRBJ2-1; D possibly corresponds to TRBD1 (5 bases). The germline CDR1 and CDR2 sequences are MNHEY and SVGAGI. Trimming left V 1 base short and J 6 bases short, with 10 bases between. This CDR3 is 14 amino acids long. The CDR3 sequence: CASSYLPGFNEQFF. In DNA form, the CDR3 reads TGTGCCAGCAGTTACTTACCAGGGTTCAATGAGCAGTTCTTC.

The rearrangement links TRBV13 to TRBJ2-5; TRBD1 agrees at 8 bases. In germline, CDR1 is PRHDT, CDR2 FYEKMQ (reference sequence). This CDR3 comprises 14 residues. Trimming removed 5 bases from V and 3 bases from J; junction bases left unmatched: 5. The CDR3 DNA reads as TGTGCCAGCAGCCTTTGGACAGGGAAAGAGACCCAGTACTTC. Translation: CASSLWTGKETQYF.

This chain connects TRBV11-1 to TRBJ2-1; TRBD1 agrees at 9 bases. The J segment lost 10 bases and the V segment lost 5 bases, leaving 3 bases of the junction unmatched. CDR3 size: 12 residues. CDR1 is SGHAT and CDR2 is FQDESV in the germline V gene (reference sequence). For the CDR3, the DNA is TGTGCCAGCAGCGAGGACAGGGGCGAGCAGTTCTTC. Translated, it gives CASSEDRGEQFF.

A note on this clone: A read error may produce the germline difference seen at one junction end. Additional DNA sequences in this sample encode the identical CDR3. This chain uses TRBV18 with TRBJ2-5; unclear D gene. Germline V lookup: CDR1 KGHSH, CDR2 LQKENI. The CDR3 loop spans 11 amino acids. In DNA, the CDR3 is TGTGCCAGCTCCCCACAAGAGACCCAGTACTTC. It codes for CASSPQETQYF. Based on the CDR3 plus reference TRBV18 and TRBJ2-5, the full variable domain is NAGVMQNPRHLVRRRGQEARLRCSPMKGHSHVYWYRQLPEEGLKFMVYLQKENIIDESGMPKERFSAEFPKEGPSILRIQQVVRGDSAAYFCASSPQETQYFGPGTRLLVL.

This CDR3 is CASSLAGGWNTEAFF. CDR3 coding DNA: TGCGCCAGCAGCTTGGCCGGGGGGTGGAACACTGAAGCTTTCTTT. The chain recombines TRBV5-1 with TRBJ1-1, with D tentatively TRBD1 (5 bases). The CDR3 runs 15 residues. V was clipped by 0 bases and J by 1 base, with 10 bases between them. Germline CDR1 and CDR2: SGHRS and YFSETQ. Based on the CDR3 plus reference TRBV5-1 and TRBJ1-1, the full variable domain is KAGVTQTPRYLIKTRGQQVTLSCSPISGHRSVSWYQQTPGQGLQFLFEYFSETQRNKGNFPGRFSGRQFSNSRSEMNVSTLELGDSALYLCASSLAGGWNTEAFFGQGTRLTVV.

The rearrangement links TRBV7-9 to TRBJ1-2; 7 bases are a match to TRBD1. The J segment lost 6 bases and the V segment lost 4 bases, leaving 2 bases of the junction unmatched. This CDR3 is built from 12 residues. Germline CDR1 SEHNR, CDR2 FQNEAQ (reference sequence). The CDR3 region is CASSSTGDGYTF. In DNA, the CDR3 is TGTGCCAGCAGCTCTACAGGGGATGGCTACACCTTC.

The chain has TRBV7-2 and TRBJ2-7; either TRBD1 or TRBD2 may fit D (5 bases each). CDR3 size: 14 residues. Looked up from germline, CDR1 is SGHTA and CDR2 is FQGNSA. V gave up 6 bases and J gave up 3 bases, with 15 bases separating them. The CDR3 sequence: CASSKTGTNYEQYF. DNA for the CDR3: TGTGCCAGCAGTAAAACCGGGACGAACTACGAGCAGTACTTC. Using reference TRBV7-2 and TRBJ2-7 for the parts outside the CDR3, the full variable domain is GAGVSQSPSNKVTEKGKDVELRCDPISGHTALYWYRQSLGQGLEFLIYFQGNSAPDKSGLPSDRFSAERTGGSVSTLTIQRTQQEDSAVYLCASSKTGTNYEQYFGPGTRLTVT.

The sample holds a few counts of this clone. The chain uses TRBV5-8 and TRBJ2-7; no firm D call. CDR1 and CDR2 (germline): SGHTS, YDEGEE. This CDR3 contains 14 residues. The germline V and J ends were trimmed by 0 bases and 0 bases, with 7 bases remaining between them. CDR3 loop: CASSLAPSSYEQYF. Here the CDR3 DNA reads TGTGCCAGCAGCTTGGCGCCGAGCTCCTACGAGCAGTACTTC.

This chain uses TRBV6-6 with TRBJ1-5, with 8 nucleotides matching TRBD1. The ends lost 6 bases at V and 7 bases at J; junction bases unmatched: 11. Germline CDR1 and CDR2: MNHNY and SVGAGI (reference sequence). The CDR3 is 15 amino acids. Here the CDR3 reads CASRDDRGQGQPQHF. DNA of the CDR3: TGTGCCAGCAGGGATGACAGGGGTCAGGGCCAGCCCCAGCATTTT.

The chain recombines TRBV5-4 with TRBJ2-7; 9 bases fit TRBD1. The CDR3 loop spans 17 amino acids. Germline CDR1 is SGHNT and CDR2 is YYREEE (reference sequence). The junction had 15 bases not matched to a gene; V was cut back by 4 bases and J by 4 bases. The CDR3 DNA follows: TGTGCCAGCAGCCAAGAAAGAGGGACAGGGCAGCATTACGAGCAGTACTTC. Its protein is CASSQERGTGQHYEQYF.

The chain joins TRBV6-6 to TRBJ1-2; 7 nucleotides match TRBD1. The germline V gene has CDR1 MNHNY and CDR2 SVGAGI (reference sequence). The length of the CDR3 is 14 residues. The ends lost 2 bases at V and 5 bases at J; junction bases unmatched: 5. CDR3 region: CASSYDRAEYGYTF. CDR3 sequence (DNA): TGTGCCAGCAGTTACGACAGGGCGGAGTATGGCTACACCTTC.